The 21 T cell receptor beta chains listed next were all sequenced from one sample in a study of T cell changes during pregnancy in multiple sclerosis (dated 2019 in TCRdb). Receptors were amplified or captured by the immunoSEQ multiplex PCR assay. The table was pulled from immuneACCESS by TCRdb, which kept in-frame rearrangements only. Such tables lose some clones; where checked, under half of the loss comes from unresolved V genes, and the rest has no known cause. The sample table records approximately 100,000 clones; around 92% of these occur just once. Jointly, the top ten make up 2% to 2.5% of the sample. This specimen was peripheral blood, taken in the third trimester of pregnancy. All receptors derive from a female donor with multiple sclerosis, enrolled in a pregnancy study.

In this sample, this clone turned up once. V usage is TRBV2 and J usage is TRBJ1-5; 7 bases fit TRBD1. The V gene end was trimmed by 5 bases and the J gene end by 5 bases; junction bases not matched to a gene: 3. Germline CDR1 is SNHLY and CDR2 is FYNNEI. This CDR3 comprises 13 residues. CDR3 sequence: CASSRDSDQPQHF. The DNA of the CDR3 is TGTGCCAGCAGTCGGGACAGTGATCAGCCCCAGCATTTT.

The J gene is TRBJ2-3, the V gene TRBV18, with 10 bases matching TRBD2. The ends lost 2 bases at V and 1 base at J; junction bases unmatched: 0. Per the germline V gene, CDR1 is KGHSH and CDR2 is LQKENI. The CDR3 sequence is 15 residues long. CDR3 coding DNA: TGTGCCAGCTCACCAACTAGCGGGGGCACAGATACGCAGTATTTT. It encodes CASSPTSGGTDTQYF.

The chain is built from TRBV28 and TRBJ1-1; 12 positions match TRBD1. Unmatched junction bases numbered 8, after V lost 7 bases and J lost 8 bases. Germline CDR1 MDHEN, CDR2 SYDVKM. The CDR3 runs to 14 residues. The CDR3 is CASTWLGQGAEAFF. CDR3 nucleotides: TGTGCCAGCACCTGGCTGGGACAGGGGGCGGAAGCTTTCTTT.

The chain couples TRBV14 to TRBJ2-1, with D possibly TRBD1 on 5 matching bases. Germline V gene sequence: CDR1 SGHDN, CDR2 FVKESK. The CDR3 consists of 15 residues. Trimming took 3 bases from V and 0 from J, leaving 9 bases between them. The CDR3 bases are TGTGCCAGCAGCCAGCAGGGTAGCTCCTACAATGAGCAGTTCTTC. It encodes CASSQQGSSYNEQFF.

In its sample, this clone was seen once. This sequence joins TRBV7-2 and TRBJ2-7, with 13 positions matching TRBD2. With V trimmed by 6 bases and J by 5 bases, 4 bases remained unmatched. The CDR3 extends over 14 amino acids. CDR1 is SGHTA and CDR2 is FQGNSA in the germline V gene. DNA for the CDR3: TGTGCCAGCAGTCCGGGACTAGCGGGAAACGAGCAGTACTTC. This encodes CASSPGLAGNEQYF.

J is TRBJ1-1 and V is TRBV29-1; a possible D gene is TRBD1 (6 bases). V lost 7 bases and J 1 base, leaving 22 bases between the germline ends. Per germline, CDR1 SQVTM and CDR2 ANQGSEA. This CDR3 spans 16 amino acids. DNA of the CDR3: TGCAGCGCCGAACAAACGTCCAGGGGATGGAACACTGAAGCTTTCTTT. The encoded protein is CSAEQTSRGWNTEAFF.

The chain recombines TRBV5-4 with TRBJ2-2; perhaps TRBD2 as D (6 bases). The length of the CDR3 is 15 residues. The V end was cut by 7 bases, the J end by 5 bases, with 18 bases between. From germline, CDR1 is SGHNT and CDR2 YYREEE (reference sequence). The CDR3 loop is CASHPEGVGTGELFF. CDR3 sequence (DNA): TGTGCCAGCCATCCGGAGGGAGTGGGGACCGGGGAGCTGTTTTTT.

This sequence joins TRBV6-4 and TRBJ1-1; D possibly corresponds to TRBD1 (5 bases). Germline V gives CDR1 MRHNA, CDR2 SNTAGT. The CDR3 spans 14 residues. With 4 bases removed from V and 4 bases from J, the gap between germline ends came to 13 bases. CDR3 in amino acids: CASSVSGDSTEAFF. The CDR3 DNA sequence: TGTGCCAGCAGTGTTTCGGGGGACTCCACTGAAGCTTTCTTT.

V and J are TRBV6-6 and TRBJ1-4; D is possibly TRBD1 (6 bases). The CDR3 spans 14 residues. V was cut by 5 bases and J by 7 bases, with 14 bases left in between. Germline V gene sequence: CDR1 MNHNY, CDR2 SVGAGI (reference sequence). In DNA form, the CDR3 reads TGTGCCAGCAGTCCACAGGACAGTGGTGAAAAACTGTTTTTT. Amino acid sequence: CASSPQDSGEKLFF.

The V and J genes are TRBV14 and TRBJ1-5; 8 bases are shared with TRBD1. Germline loops: CDR1 SGHDN, CDR2 FVKESK. V shed 5 bases and J 3 bases; nucleotides not matched to a gene: 3. CDR3 size: 14 residues. CDR3 in amino acids: CASSTDRDNQPQHF. CDR3 sequence (DNA): TGTGCCAGCAGCACGGACAGGGACAATCAGCCCCAGCATTTT. The full variable domain, in which reference TRBV14 and TRBJ1-5 provide the parts outside the CDR3, is EAGVTQFPSHSVIEKGQTVTLRCDPISGHDNLYWYRRVMGKEIKFLLHFVKESKQDESGMPNNRFLAERTGGTYSTLKVQPAELEDSGVYFCASSTDRDNQPQHFGDGTRLSIL.

V is TRBV19 and J is TRBJ1-1, with D uncertain. Trimming left V 3 bases short and J 2 bases short, with 7 bases between. Germline V lookup: CDR1 LNHDA, CDR2 SQIVND (reference sequence). The CDR3 sequence is 13 residues long. In DNA form, the CDR3 reads TGTGCCAGTAGTATTTCCGTTAACACTGAAGCTTTCTTT. Translated, it gives CASSISVNTEAFF. The full variable domain, rest sourced from reference TRBV19 and TRBJ1-1, is DGGITQSPKYLFRKEGQNVTLSCEQNLNHDAMYWYRQDPGQGLRLIYYSQIVNDFQKGDIAEGYSVSREKKESFPLTVTSAQKNPTAFYLCASSISVNTEAFFGQGTRLTVV.

V usage is TRBV7-2 and J usage is TRBJ1-2; 8 bases match TRBD1. The CDR3 contains 14 residues. V was pared by 5 bases and J by 8 bases, with 10 bases of the junction left unmatched. Germline values: CDR1 SGHTA, CDR2 FQGNSA. CDR3 sequence (DNA): TGTGCCAGCAGCGCACAACAGGGGGATAAGGGCTACACCTTC. It translates to CASSAQQGDKGYTF.

V and J are TRBV2 and TRBJ1-2, with 9 bases that match TRBD1. Germline CDR1 SNHLY, CDR2 FYNNEI. The CDR3 is made up of 15 amino acids. V shed 6 bases and J 2 bases; nucleotides not matched to a gene: 7. The CDR3 DNA is TGTGCCAGCAGCCCTGGACAGGGGAGCAACTATGGCTACACCTTC. As protein: CASSPGQGSNYGYTF.

V is TRBV30 and J is TRBJ2-1, with 16 bases that match TRBD2. This CDR3 contains 16 residues. Germline lookup yields CDR1 GTSNPN and CDR2 SVGIG (reference sequence). V dropped 3 bases and J dropped 13; count of bases not matched to a gene: 12. The DNA of the CDR3 is TGTGCCTGGAGCGCCCTAGGGACTAGCGGGAGGGCGAGACAGTTCTTC. Translated, it gives CAWSALGTSGRARQFF. Full variable domain (remainder filled in from reference TRBV30 and TRBJ2-1): SQTIHQWPATLVQPVGSPLSLECTVEGTSNPNLYWYRQAAGRGLQLLFYSVGIGQISSEVPQNLSASRPQDRQFILSSKKLLLSDSGFYLCAWSALGTSGRARQFFGPGTRLTVL.

This clone was observed once. This chain joins TRBV7-9 and TRBJ2-7; the D is unclear. Looked up from germline, CDR1 is SEHNR and CDR2 is FQNEAQ (reference sequence). There are 12 residues in the CDR3. V was trimmed by 4 bases and J by 6 bases, leaving 10 bases between them. CDR3 sequence: CASSSSTSEQYF. The CDR3 nucleotides read TGTGCCAGCAGCTCCTCCACGAGCGAGCAGTACTTC.

In its sample, this clone was seen once. The V and J genes are TRBV29-1 and TRBJ2-1; D gene ambiguous. V was pared by 7 bases and J by 0 bases, with 13 bases between. Germline assignment: CDR1 SQVTM and CDR2 ANQGSEA. The CDR3 has 14 residues. The DNA of the CDR3 is TGCAGCGGCGAGGATTATAGCTCCTACAATGAGCAGTTCTTC. It translates to CSGEDYSSYNEQFF.

The genes are TRBV27 and TRBJ2-7, with 7 nucleotides matching TRBD1. The CDR3 is made up of 15 amino acids. Germline CDR1 and CDR2: MNHEY and SMNVEV (reference sequence). V trimming: 3 bases; J trimming: 0 bases; junction bases outside the gene matches: 5. The CDR3: CASSFGQASSYEQYF. The CDR3 coding sequence is TGTGCCAGCAGTTTTGGACAGGCGAGCTCCTACGAGCAGTACTTC.

The chain is built from TRBV5-6 and TRBJ2-3; a possible D gene is TRBD1 (6 bases). V was cut by 4 bases and J by 0 bases, with 15 bases left in between. The CDR3 totals 16 residues. Germline CDR1 is SGHDT and CDR2 is YYEEEE. CDR3: CASSVRDNSSTDTQYF. CDR3 coding DNA: TGTGCCAGCAGCGTAAGGGACAACTCTAGCACAGATACGCAGTATTTT.

The gene calls are TRBV29-1 and TRBJ2-2; weak D call: TRBD1 (5 bases). In germline, CDR1 is SQVTM, CDR2 ANQGSEA. V shed 4 bases and J shed 0 bases, with 9 bases lying between them. The CDR3 runs 14 residues. The CDR3 coding sequence is TGCAGCGTTGGACAGCGTACGAACACCGGGGAGCTGTTTTTT. This sequence encodes CSVGQRTNTGELFF.

The chain has TRBV19 and TRBJ2-1; 10 bases align to TRBD2. V lost 5 bases and J lost 6; bases outside the gene matches: 1. The germline gives CDR1 LNHDA, CDR2 SQIVND (reference sequence). This CDR3 contains 13 residues. The CDR3 DNA reads as TGTGCCAGTAGTCTAGCGGGAGTCAATGAGCAGTTCTTC. Its translation is CASSLAGVNEQFF.

The J gene is TRBJ2-3, the V gene TRBV2, with 7 nucleotides matching TRBD2. J gave up 4 bases and V 5 bases, and 3 bases lay outside the gene matches. Per the germline V gene, CDR1 is SNHLY and CDR2 is FYNNEI. The CDR3 consists of 13 residues. As DNA, the CDR3 is TGTGCCAGCAGTACGGGAGGCTCAGATACGCAGTATTTT. Protein product: CASSTGGSDTQYF.